The next 20 T cell receptor beta chains were all read from a single sample in a study of T-cell reconstitution after alpha-beta-depleted transplantation in children. Preparation of the TCRbeta library involved a method that used unique molecular identifiers. TCRdb reanalysed the PCR reads using MiXCR and keeps one entry per CDR3 protein. The repertoire includes some 520,000 distinct CDR3 sequences, around a third of them detected once, and approximately 2.3% sits in the top ten. The input for sequencing was PBMCs from the stem cell graft donor, taken from the stem cell graft. The receptors shown here come from a human donor who donated a stem cell graft to a child with aplastic anemia.

The chain couples TRBV7-2 to TRBJ1-2; 8 bases are shared with TRBD1. The germline V gene encodes CDR1 SGHTA and CDR2 FQGNSA. The CDR3 totals 12 residues. The V gene end was trimmed by 10 bases and the J gene end by 1 base; junction bases not matched to a gene: 2. CDR3 protein: CANRGFNYGYTF. As DNA, the CDR3 is TGTGCCAACAGGGGGTTTAACTATGGCTACACCTTC. Based on the CDR3 plus reference TRBV7-2 and TRBJ1-2, the full variable domain is GAGVSQSPSNKVTEKGKDVELRCDPISGHTALYWYRQSLGQGLEFLIYFQGNSAPDKSGLPSDRFSAERTGGSVSTLTIQRTQQEDSAVYLCANRGFNYGYTFGSGTRLTVV.

This clonotype has only a few counts. The CDR3, as DNA: TGTGCCAGCAGTCCGCCGGGACTAGCGGGGAGCACCGGGGAGCTGTTTTTT. Its protein is CASSPPGLAGSTGELFF. The genes are TRBV27 and TRBJ2-2, with 13 bases that match TRBD2. The CDR3 has 17 residues. With 5 bases clipped from V and 4 bases from J, the junction kept 7 bases outside the gene matches. Germline V gene data show CDR1 as MNHEY and CDR2 as SMNVEV (reference sequence).

This clonotype occurred a few times. V gene TRBV20-1 combines with J gene TRBJ2-7; 8 bases fit TRBD1. The CDR3 runs to 15 residues. The junction had 6 bases not matched to a gene; V was cut back by 2 bases and J by 0 bases. CDR1 DFQATT and CDR2 SNEGSKA come from the germline V gene (reference sequence). Written as DNA, the CDR3 is TGCAGTGCTAGAAAGACAGGGGCCAGCTCCTACGAGCAGTACTTC. As protein: CSARKTGASSYEQYF.

This clonotype was seen only a few times. V is TRBV20-1 and J is TRBJ2-5; D may be TRBD1 (5 bases). Trimming cost V 1 base and J 0 bases, with 9 bases left between them. Germline V gene lookup returns CDR1 DFQATT and CDR2 SNEGSKA (reference sequence). This CDR3 is 14 amino acids long. CDR3: CSARGQGNQETQYF. The DNA for the CDR3 is TGCAGTGCTAGAGGCCAGGGAAACCAAGAGACCCAGTACTTC.

The J gene is TRBJ2-3, the V gene TRBV7-3; 10 bases line up with TRBD2. Germline V gene lookup returns CDR1 SGHTA and CDR2 FQGTGA. The CDR3 sequence is 15 residues long. After removal of 1 base from V and 3 bases from J, the junction contained 1 base not matched to a gene. Written as DNA, the CDR3 is TGTGCCAGCAGCTTAATGACTAGCGGGACAGATACGCAGTATTTT. Protein product: CASSLMTSGTDTQYF.

This clonotype was picked up a small number of times. This chain joins TRBV20-1 and TRBJ1-5; TRBD1 matches at 9 bases. V dropped 1 base and J dropped 4; count of bases not matched to a gene: 14. CDR3 length equals 18 residues. In germline, CDR1 is DFQATT, CDR2 SNEGSKA (reference sequence). The CDR3: CSARGPTDGTGRNQPQHF. The CDR3 DNA sequence: TGCAGTGCTAGAGGTCCAACGGACGGGACAGGGCGAAATCAGCCCCAGCATTTT.

The rearrangement joins TRBV9 to TRBJ2-1; tentative D call: TRBD2 (5 bases). Trimming removed 3 bases at V and 0 bases at J, with 22 bases between. The CDR3 contains 19 residues. The germline V gene encodes CDR1 SGDLS and CDR2 YYNGEE. The CDR3 loop is CASSAPEGRTEGSYNEQFF. In DNA, the CDR3 is TGTGCCAGCAGCGCCCCAGAGGGAAGGACCGAAGGCTCCTACAATGAGCAGTTCTTC.

This clonotype was picked up a small number of times. V gene TRBV6-4 combines with J gene TRBJ2-1; 10 bases agree with TRBD2. The CDR3 is 16 amino acids. Germline loops: CDR1 MRHNA, CDR2 SNTAGT. The trim removed 0 bases at V and 7 bases at J, leaving 6 bases unmatched. CDR3 bases: TGTGCCAGCAGTGACTCGACGCTAGCGGGAGTAAATGAGCAGTTCTTC. Its protein is CASSDSTLAGVNEQFF.

V usage is TRBV7-2 and J usage is TRBJ2-1, with TRBD2 matching 8 bases. Trimming removed 1 base from V and 7 bases from J; junction bases left unmatched: 9. The CDR3 totals 16 residues. CDR1 SGHTA and CDR2 FQGNSA come from the germline V gene. For the CDR3, the DNA is TGTGCCAGCAGCTTAGGTTCCGGGAGGGCGCCTAATGAGCAGTTCTTC. It specifies CASSLGSGRAPNEQFF.

The genes are TRBV6-1 and TRBJ1-4, with TRBD1 as a possible D gene (6 bases). Deletions cut 5 bases from V and 6 bases from J, with 13 bases between. CDR1 is MNHNS, CDR2 SASEGT, per germline. The CDR3 length is 14 residues. In DNA, the CDR3 is TGTGCCAGCAGTAGAGGACAGCCACATGAAAAACTGTTTTTT. It yields the protein CASSRGQPHEKLFF.

In this sample, this clonotype turned up a few times. The gene calls are TRBV9 and TRBJ2-5; D is perhaps TRBD1 or TRBD2 (5 bases each). The V gene lost 3 bases and the J gene lost 5 bases, with 14 bases spanning the gap. Germline CDR1 is SGDLS and CDR2 is YYNGEE. The CDR3 runs to 14 residues. The CDR3 sequence: CASSAGQPLETQYF. CDR3 sequence (DNA): TGTGCCAGCAGCGCGGGGCAGCCCCTGGAGACCCAGTACTTC.

This clonotype was observed a few times. The rearrangement joins TRBV10-3 to TRBJ2-1; tentative D call: TRBD2 (6 bases). Trimming cost V 2 bases and J 1 base, with 9 bases left between them. This CDR3 is 15 amino acids long. The germline V gene encodes CDR1 ENHRY and CDR2 SYGVKD. The CDR3 DNA reads as TGTGCCATCAGTGAGGGGGGGTCATCCTACAATGAGCAGTTCTTC. As protein: CAISEGGSSYNEQFF.

This clonotype was detected only a few times. This chain joins TRBV10-3 and TRBJ2-1; 13 nucleotides match TRBD2. The CDR3 has 18 amino acids. CDR1 and CDR2 (germline): ENHRY, SYGVKD. Trimming cost V 2 bases and J 7 bases; bases outside gene matches: 11. CDR3 coding DNA: TGTGCCATCAGTGAGGCCTACTTACTAGCGGGAGGGAGAAATGAGCAGTTCTTC. This codes for CAISEAYLLAGGRNEQFF.

The rearrangement links TRBV6-1 to TRBJ2-7, with a tentative D call TRBD1 (5 bases). The V end was cut by 3 bases, the J end by 6 bases, with 21 bases between. This CDR3 has 16 residues. Germline-derived CDR1 and CDR2 are MNHNS and SASEGT. CDR3 loop: CASSDELGLNVGEQYF. Here the CDR3 DNA reads TGTGCCAGCAGTGACGAACTGGGGCTCAACGTCGGCGAGCAGTACTTC.

The chain employs TRBV18 and TRBJ1-2; D remains unclear. Germline loops: CDR1 KGHSH, CDR2 LQKENI. V was clipped by 1 base and J by 4 bases, with 10 bases between them. CDR3 length equals 14 residues. The CDR3 DNA reads as TGTGCCAGCTCACCACAAGGCCAGGCCTATGGCTACACCTTC. Protein sequence: CASSPQGQAYGYTF.

The V call is TRBV11-2, the J call TRBJ2-3, with a possible D match to TRBD2 (5 bases). Germline CDR1 reads SGHAT; CDR2 reads FQNNGV. The CDR3 runs to 19 residues. V was cut by 1 base and J by 4 bases, with 24 bases left in between. CDR3 protein: CASSLVAPTITSFADTQYF. The CDR3 region has the DNA TGTGCCAGCAGCTTAGTTGCCCCTACAATTACTAGTTTCGCAGATACGCAGTATTTT.

This clonotype was observed a single time. The CDR3 is CASNTRYTGELFF. For the CDR3, the DNA is TGTGCCAGTAACACTAGATACACCGGGGAGCTGTTTTTT. This sequence joins TRBV19 and TRBJ2-2; maybe TRBD2 (5 bases). V dropped 7 bases and J dropped 3 bases, with 9 bases sitting between them. CDR1 and CDR2 from the germline V gene are LNHDA and SQIVND (reference sequence). The CDR3 contains 13 residues.

This clonotype has more than one count but fewer than ten. This chain links TRBV5-1 with TRBJ2-3; TRBD2 aligns across 10 bases. Germline CDR1 is SGHRS and CDR2 is YFSETQ. The CDR3 extends over 16 amino acids. After removal of 2 bases from V and 5 bases from J, the junction contained 8 bases not matched to a gene. The CDR3 is CASSLRASGREDTQYF. CDR3 DNA sequence: TGCGCCAGCAGCTTAAGGGCTAGCGGGAGAGAAGATACGCAGTATTTT.

This clonotype came up a few times. The chain employs TRBV29-1 and TRBJ1-1; D is unclear. Per the germline V gene, CDR1 is SQVTM and CDR2 is ANQGSEA. The CDR3 loop spans 13 amino acids. Trimming shortened V by 5 bases and J by 5 bases, and 15 bases separated the two germline ends. This chain's CDR3 is CSVLSFEGTEAFF. CDR3 in DNA: TGCAGCGTTCTATCGTTCGAGGGAACTGAAGCTTTCTTT.

The rearrangement links TRBV7-8 to TRBJ2-3; possibly TRBD1 for D (5 bases). The CDR3 sequence is 15 residues long. Trimming took 0 bases from V and 2 from J, leaving 9 bases between them. CDR1 and CDR2 (germline): SGHVS, FQNEAQ. The CDR3 DNA reads as TGTGCCAGCAGCTTAGCGATAGGGGACACAGATACGCAGTATTTT. Its protein product is CASSLAIGDTDTQYF.